The 30 T cell receptor beta chains reported below all come from one sample, sequenced in a study of blood T cell repertoires in COVID-19. TCRdb keeps only in-frame clones here, not all; method: immunoSEQ multiplex PCR. The sample carries some 120,000 clones, about 92% recorded once. The sequenced material came from peripheral blood. These receptors all stem from a man aged 50 to 59 with active COVID-19.

The V call is TRBV4-2, the J call TRBJ1-5, with D maybe TRBD1 (5 bases). The CDR3 contains 16 residues. V dropped 0 bases and J dropped 6 bases, with 15 bases sitting between them. From germline, CDR1 is LGHNA and CDR2 YNFKEQ. The CDR3 nucleotides read TGTGCCAGCAGCCAAGATCCCCAGGGCGGGGGTCAGCCCCAGCATTTT. Its translation is CASSQDPQGGGQPQHF.

The J gene is TRBJ1-6, the V gene TRBV2; D gene unclear. Germline V gene data show CDR1 as SNHLY and CDR2 as FYNNEI. Trimming shortened V by 2 bases and J by 10 bases, and 9 bases separated the two germline ends. The CDR3 runs 13 residues. The CDR3 sequence: CASSEQENSPLHF. CDR3 coding DNA: TGTGCCAGCAGTGAACAGGAAAACTCACCCCTCCACTTT.

The chain is built from TRBV5-1 and TRBJ2-3; 13 bases agree with TRBD2. CDR3 length: 15 amino acids. With 4 bases clipped from V and 4 bases from J, the junction kept 3 bases outside the gene matches. In germline, CDR1 is SGHRS, CDR2 YFSETQ. The CDR3 nucleotides read TGCGCCAGCAGCACCGGACTAGCGGGAGCAGATACGCAGTATTTT. Residues: CASSTGLAGADTQYF.

This rearrangement joins TRBV19 to TRBJ2-3; D is perhaps TRBD1 (5 bases). CDR1 and CDR2 (germline): LNHDA, SQIVND (reference sequence). V was trimmed by 3 bases and J by 6 bases, leaving 10 bases between them. CDR3 length: 13 amino acids. The CDR3 DNA reads TGTGCCAGTAGTATCTTCAGGGCCGATACGCAGTATTTT. Protein: CASSIFRADTQYF.

The chain has TRBV7-9 and TRBJ2-7; unclear D gene. The CDR3 totals 14 residues. In germline, CDR1 is SEHNR, CDR2 FQNEAQ (reference sequence). Trimming removed 0 bases at V and 0 bases at J, with 6 bases between. CDR3 protein: CASSLAPSSYEQYF. Here the CDR3 DNA reads TGTGCCAGCAGCTTAGCCCCGAGCTCCTACGAGCAGTACTTC.

The chain has TRBV12-5 and TRBJ2-5; 15 positions match TRBD2. Germline CDR1 LGHNT, CDR2 FRNRAP. V shed 7 bases and J 7 bases; nucleotides not matched to a gene: 10. The CDR3 spans 16 residues. CDR3 DNA: TGTGCTAGTGTCCAGGGACTAGCGGGAGGCCAGGGGACCCAGTACTTC. Residues: CASVQGLAGGQGTQYF.

This rearrangement joins TRBV2 to TRBJ1-5; D is possibly TRBD1 (5 bases). The CDR3 runs to 15 residues. Per germline, CDR1 SNHLY and CDR2 FYNNEI. V lost 2 bases to trimming and J lost 1 base, with 9 bases between them. CDR3: CASSEQGGSNQPQHF. CDR3 in DNA: TGTGCCAGCAGTGAACAGGGTGGCAGCAATCAGCCCCAGCATTTT. The full variable domain, in which reference TRBV2 and TRBJ1-5 provide the parts outside the CDR3, is EPEVTQTPSHQVTQMGQEVILRCVPISNHLYFYWYRQILGQKVEFLVSFYNNEISEKSEIFDDQFSVERPDGSNFTLKIRSTKLEDSAMYFCASSEQGGSNQPQHFGDGTRLSIL.

The chain recombines TRBV6-5 with TRBJ2-1; 11 nucleotides line up with TRBD1. After removal of 6 bases from V and 6 bases from J, the junction contained 7 bases not matched to a gene. This CDR3 comprises 15 residues. Germline V gives CDR1 MNHEY, CDR2 SVGAGI. The CDR3 spells CASRKDRGQGNEQFF. CDR3 nucleotide sequence: TGTGCCAGCAGAAAGGACAGGGGGCAGGGCAATGAGCAGTTCTTC.

The rearrangement uses TRBV6-5 and TRBJ2-1; TRBD2 matches 7 bases. The V and J ends lost 7 bases and 10 bases, in that order; junction bases with no gene match: 13. CDR1 MNHEY and CDR2 SVGAGI come from the germline V gene. This CDR3 is built from 14 residues. The CDR3 region is CASNLQPAGAEQFF. The CDR3 DNA reads as TGTGCCAGCAATCTACAGCCCGCGGGAGCGGAGCAGTTCTTC.

The chain links TRBV18 to TRBJ2-1; 12 bases align to TRBD2. The V segment lost 1 base and the J segment 8 bases; nucleotides outside the gene matches: 6. The CDR3 spans 16 residues. Germline-derived CDR1 and CDR2 are KGHSH and LQKENI. The CDR3 nucleotides are TGTGCCAGCTCACCACTACTAGCGGGGGGTGGTGATGAGCAGTTCTTC. Protein: CASSPLLAGGGDEQFF.

This chain joins TRBV5-8 and TRBJ2-3; 10 bases match TRBD1. V lost 3 bases, J lost 3 bases, and 7 bases stayed unmatched. The CDR3 contains 16 residues. Germline CDR1 reads SGHTS; CDR2 reads YDEGEE. The chain's CDR3 is CASSSGQGLETDTQYF. DNA for the CDR3: TGTGCCAGCAGCTCGGGACAGGGGTTGGAAACAGATACGCAGTATTTT.

CDR3 nucleotides: TGTGCCACCAGCAGTCGGGGGGCCAACGTCCTGACTTTC. Its translation is CATSSRGANVLTF. This chain links TRBV15 with TRBJ2-6; D is unresolved. The germline gives CDR1 LNHNV, CDR2 YYDKDF (reference sequence). This CDR3 contains 13 residues. The ends were cut back, 3 bases at V and 4 bases at J, with 4 bases in the middle.

The genes are TRBV15 and TRBJ1-3; 8 positions agree with TRBD1. Germline V gene data show CDR1 as LNHNV and CDR2 as YYDKDF (reference sequence). CDR3 length: 16 amino acids. Trimming removed 1 base from V and 3 bases from J; junction bases left unmatched: 5. The CDR3 is CATSRGNRGYGNTIYF. The CDR3 region has the DNA TGTGCCACCAGCAGAGGGAACAGGGGGTATGGAAACACCATATATTTT.

This clone was detected only a few times. J is TRBJ2-2 and V is TRBV19; 7 nucleotides agree with TRBD2. CDR1 is LNHDA, CDR2 SQIVND, per germline (reference sequence). This CDR3 has 13 residues. With 10 bases clipped from V and 6 bases from J, the junction kept 8 bases outside the gene matches. The CDR3 bases are TGTGCCACCCGAACGGGAGGACCCGGGGAGCTGTTTTTT. Its translation: CATRTGGPGELFF.

This rearrangement joins TRBV5-1 to TRBJ2-2; D is undetermined. Per germline, CDR1 SGHRS and CDR2 YFSETQ. Trimming pared 0 bases from V and 3 bases from J, leaving 9 bases between. This CDR3 comprises 15 residues. CDR3 amino acids: CASSLGRDYTGELFF. The CDR3 DNA follows: TGCGCCAGCAGCTTGGGTAGAGACTACACCGGGGAGCTGTTTTTT.

The V gene is TRBV5-1, the J gene TRBJ2-3; tentative D call: TRBD2 (5 bases). Germline V gene lookup returns CDR1 SGHRS and CDR2 YFSETQ. This CDR3 spans 17 amino acids. V lost 0 bases to trimming and J lost 1 base, with 15 bases between them. The CDR3 spells CASSLVPGVLGTDTQYF. Here the CDR3 DNA reads TGCGCCAGCAGCTTGGTGCCCGGGGTCCTAGGCACAGATACGCAGTATTTT.

The chain employs TRBV30 and TRBJ2-7, with D possibly being TRBD2 (5 bases). CDR1 GTSNPN and CDR2 SVGIG come from the germline V gene (reference sequence). V lost 2 bases to trimming and J lost 4 bases, with 12 bases between them. CDR3 length: 13 amino acids. CDR3 residues: CAWSSGLPYEQYV. CDR3 nucleotide sequence: TGTGCCTGGAGTTCAGGACTTCCATACGAGCAGTACGTC.

This chain links TRBV5-1 with TRBJ2-5, with 9 nucleotides matching TRBD2. V shed 2 bases, J shed 5 bases, and the junction held 7 bases outside the gene matches. CDR1 is SGHRS, CDR2 YFSETQ, per germline. This CDR3 has 15 amino acids. As DNA, the CDR3 is TGCGCCAGCAGCTTATATCGAGCGGGGGGTGAGACCCAGTACTTC. It specifies CASSLYRAGGETQYF. The whole variable domain, remainder taken from reference TRBV5-1 and TRBJ2-5, is KAGVTQTPRYLIKTRGQQVTLSCSPISGHRSVSWYQQTPGQGLQFLFEYFSETQRNKGNFPGRFSGRQFSNSRSEMNVSTLELGDSALYLCASSLYRAGGETQYFGPGTRLLVL.

The chain uses TRBV9 and TRBJ1-1, with D hard to call. CDR3 length: 14 residues. Trimming took off 2 bases at V and 3 bases at J, with 11 bases between the two ends. Germline assignment: CDR1 SGDLS and CDR2 YYNGEE. The CDR3 nucleotides are TGTGCCAGCAGCGTGACCCCGAGGGACACTGAAGCTTTCTTT. The encoded protein is CASSVTPRDTEAFF.

This chain joins TRBV24-1 and TRBJ1-5, with TRBD1 as a possible D gene (6 bases). CDR3 length: 13 residues. Germline CDR1 KGHDR, CDR2 SFDVKD. Trimming cost V 9 bases and J 3 bases, with 11 bases left between them. The CDR3 nucleotides are TGTGCCACCGCCCGACAGGACAATCAGCCCCAGCATTTT. It is translated as CATARQDNQPQHF.

The genes are TRBV9 and TRBJ2-5; 14 nucleotides agree with TRBD2. This CDR3 comprises 17 residues. Germline trimming cut 0 bases from V and 2 bases from J; bases unmatched to any gene: 3. Per germline, CDR1 SGDLS and CDR2 YYNGEE. Here the CDR3 reads CASSVGLAGGAQETQYF. The CDR3 coding sequence is TGTGCCAGCAGCGTAGGACTAGCGGGGGGGGCGCAAGAGACCCAGTACTTC.

J is TRBJ2-7 and V is TRBV6-5; 7 bases line up with TRBD1. V lost 5 bases to trimming and J lost 1 base; unmatched junction nucleotides: 5. Per the germline V gene, CDR1 is MNHEY and CDR2 is SVGAGI. The CDR3 extends over 14 amino acids. DNA for the CDR3: TGTGCCAGCAGTAGAGACAGGGTATCCTACGAGCAGTACGTC. As protein: CASSRDRVSYEQYV.

The gene calls are TRBV6-5 and TRBJ1-1; D ambiguous. In germline, CDR1 is MNHEY, CDR2 SVGAGI. The CDR3 consists of 13 residues. Between the trimmed V and J ends, which lost 6 bases and 0 bases, there was a span of 8 bases. The CDR3 nucleotides read TGTGCCAGCAGATCGGGTATGAACACTGAAGCTTTCTTT. It codes for CASRSGMNTEAFF.

This clone was seen once. The chain combines TRBV2 with TRBJ1-5; possibly TRBD1 for D (6 bases). Trimming removed 5 bases from V and 4 bases from J, with 9 bases in between. The V gene's germline CDR1 is SNHLY and CDR2 FYNNEI. The CDR3 totals 13 residues. This chain's CDR3 is CASSSRGNQPQHF. The CDR3 coding sequence is TGTGCCAGCAGTTCCAGGGGAAATCAGCCCCAGCATTTT.

J is TRBJ2-1 and V is TRBV14; D not resolved. Germline CDR1 reads SGHDN; CDR2 reads FVKESK. Trimming shortened V by 1 base and J by 4 bases, and 11 bases separated the two germline ends. This CDR3 region has 15 residues. CDR3 region: CASSQGYRRYNEQFF. The CDR3 coding sequence is TGTGCCAGCAGCCAAGGCTACCGTCGGTACAATGAGCAGTTCTTC.

The J gene is TRBJ2-7, the V gene TRBV2; 10 nucleotides agree with TRBD2. This CDR3 has 13 residues. V dropped 3 bases and J dropped 7; count of bases not matched to a gene: 3. CDR1 and CDR2 (germline): SNHLY, FYNNEI. In nucleotides, the CDR3 is TGTGCCAGCAGTGAGGGGGGACTAGCGGAGCAGTACGTC. Protein: CASSEGGLAEQYV.

This chain uses TRBV6-5 with TRBJ2-5; D is ambiguous. The CDR3 is made up of 13 amino acids. Germline CDR1 MNHEY, CDR2 SVGAGI. V was pared by 8 bases and J by 0 bases, with 10 bases between. For the CDR3, the DNA is TGTGCCAGCTTCGAACATAACCAAGAGACCCAGTACTTC. Residues: CASFEHNQETQYF.

This chain uses TRBV18 with TRBJ2-2, with 7 bases identical to TRBD1. J lost 6 bases, V lost 1 base, and 2 bases had no gene match. The CDR3 has 14 amino acids. CDR1 KGHSH and CDR2 LQKENI come from the germline V gene. CDR3 bases: TGTGCCAGCTCACCACAGGGGGCGTCCGGGGAGCTGTTTTTT. Its protein is CASSPQGASGELFF.

The gene calls are TRBV7-9 and TRBJ2-1, with TRBD2 matching over 15 bases. Germline V gives CDR1 SEHNR, CDR2 FQNEAQ (reference sequence). There are 17 residues in the CDR3. After removal of 5 bases from V and 4 bases from J, the junction contained 6 bases not matched to a gene. This chain's CDR3 is CASSPPGLAGGYNEQFF. The CDR3 DNA reads TGTGCCAGCAGCCCTCCAGGACTAGCGGGGGGGTACAATGAGCAGTTCTTC.

The J gene is TRBJ1-1, the V gene TRBV19; tentative D call: TRBD1 (5 bases). Trimming cost V 1 base and J 0 bases, with 9 bases left between them. Germline loops: CDR1 LNHDA, CDR2 SQIVND (reference sequence). The CDR3 extends over 15 amino acids. The CDR3 loop is CASSIGAGLNTEAFF. DNA for the CDR3: TGTGCCAGTAGTATAGGGGCAGGGCTGAACACTGAAGCTTTCTTT.